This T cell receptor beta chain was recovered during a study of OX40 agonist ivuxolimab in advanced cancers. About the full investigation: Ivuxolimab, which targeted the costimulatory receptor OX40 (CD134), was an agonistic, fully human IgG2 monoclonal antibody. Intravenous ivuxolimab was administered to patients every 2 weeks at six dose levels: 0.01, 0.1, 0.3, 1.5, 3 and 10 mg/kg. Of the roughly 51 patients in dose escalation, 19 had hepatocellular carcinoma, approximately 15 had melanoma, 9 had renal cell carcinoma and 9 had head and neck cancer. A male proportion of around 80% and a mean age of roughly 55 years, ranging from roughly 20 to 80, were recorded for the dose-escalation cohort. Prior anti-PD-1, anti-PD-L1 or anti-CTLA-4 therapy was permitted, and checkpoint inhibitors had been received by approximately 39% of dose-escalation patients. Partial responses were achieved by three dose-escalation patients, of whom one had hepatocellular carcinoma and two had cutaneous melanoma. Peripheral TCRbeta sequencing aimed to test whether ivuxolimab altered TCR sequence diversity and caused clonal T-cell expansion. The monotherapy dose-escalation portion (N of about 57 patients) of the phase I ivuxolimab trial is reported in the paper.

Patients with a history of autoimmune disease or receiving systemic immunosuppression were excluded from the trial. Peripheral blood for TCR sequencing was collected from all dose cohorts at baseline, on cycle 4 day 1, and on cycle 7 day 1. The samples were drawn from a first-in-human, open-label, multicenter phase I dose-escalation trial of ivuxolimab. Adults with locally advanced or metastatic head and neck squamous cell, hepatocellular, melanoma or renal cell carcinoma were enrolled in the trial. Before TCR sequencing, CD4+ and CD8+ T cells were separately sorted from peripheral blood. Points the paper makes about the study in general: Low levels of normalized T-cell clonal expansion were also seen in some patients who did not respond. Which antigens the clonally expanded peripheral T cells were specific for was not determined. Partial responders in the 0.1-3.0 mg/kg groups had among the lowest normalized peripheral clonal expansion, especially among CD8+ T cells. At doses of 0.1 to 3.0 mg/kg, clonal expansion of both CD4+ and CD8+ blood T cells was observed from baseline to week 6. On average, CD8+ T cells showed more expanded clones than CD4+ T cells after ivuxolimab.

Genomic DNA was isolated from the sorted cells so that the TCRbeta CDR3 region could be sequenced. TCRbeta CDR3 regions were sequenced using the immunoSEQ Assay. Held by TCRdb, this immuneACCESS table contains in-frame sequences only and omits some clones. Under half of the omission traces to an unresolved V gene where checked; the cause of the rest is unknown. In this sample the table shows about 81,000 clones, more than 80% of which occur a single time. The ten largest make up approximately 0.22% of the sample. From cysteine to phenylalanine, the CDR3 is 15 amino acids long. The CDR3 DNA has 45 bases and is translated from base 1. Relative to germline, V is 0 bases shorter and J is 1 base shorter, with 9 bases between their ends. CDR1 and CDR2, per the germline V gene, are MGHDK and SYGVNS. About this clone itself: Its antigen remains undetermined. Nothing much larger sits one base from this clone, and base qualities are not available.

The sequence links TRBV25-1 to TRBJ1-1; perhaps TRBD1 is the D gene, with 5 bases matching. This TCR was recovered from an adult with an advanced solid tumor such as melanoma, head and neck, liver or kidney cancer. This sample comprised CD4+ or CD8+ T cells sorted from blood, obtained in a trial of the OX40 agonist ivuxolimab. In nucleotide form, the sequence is TGTGCCAGCAGTGAATATGGGGCTCCGAACACTGAAGCTTTCTTT. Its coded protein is CASSEYGAPNTEAFF.